What follows are 14 T cell receptor beta chains derived from one specimen sequenced in a study of tissue T cells after allogeneic stem cell transplantation. Sequencing used immunoSEQ multiplex PCR; TCRdb keeps in-frame clones, though not all of them. Among about 1,800 clones listed, around half were seen once. Time point given: mouse harvest day 14 after allogeneic transplant. Tail vein injection delivered 10^7 T-cell-depleted bone marrow cells and 10^6 splenic CD5+ T cells. The material sequenced was blood. These receptors were obtained from a female BALB/c mouse given C57BL/6 T cells with graft-versus-host disease after an allogeneic hematopoietic cell transplant.

By sample fraction, this clone is large. The genes and germline here are from mouse. The read ends 1 residue before the CDR3 terminus; that terminus is restored from the germline J gene. The J gene is TRBJ2-1, the V gene TRBV12-2, with D possibly TRBD1 on 5 matching bases. The CDR3 has 13 residues. Germline CDR1 reads SGHLS; CDR2 reads HYDKME. Trimming stripped 2 bases from V and 4 bases from J, with 8 bases between. The CDR3 here is CASSPRQYAEQFF. The part of the CDR3 DNA that was read is TGTGCCAGCTCTCCCCGACAGTATGCTGAGCAGTTC.

To note about this clone: Gene names denote mouse genes. The DNA read from the CDR3 is TGTGCCAGCAGCCAAGCCCCCGACAGGACAAACACAGAAGTCTTC. It codes for CASSQAPDRTNTEVF. The complete CDR3 sequence is CASSQAPDRTNTEVFF. The J gene is TRBJ1-1, the V gene TRBV5; possibly TRBD1 for D (6 bases). The sequence runs out 1 residue before the end of the CDR3; the remainder is reconstructed from the germline J gene. CDR1 LGHNA and CDR2 YNLKQL come from the germline V gene (reference sequence). Trimming removed 1 base at V and 0 bases at J, with 12 bases between. This CDR3 has 16 amino acids.

A remark on this clone: Mouse gene names and germline throughout. The part of the CDR3 DNA that was read is TGTGCCAGCAGTCGTCCGGGACAGGGGAACTCCGACTACACC. The encoded protein is CASSRPGQGNSDYT. The complete CDR3 reads CASSRPGQGNSDYTF. J is TRBJ1-2 and V is TRBV26, with 10 bases identical to TRBD1. The sequenced fragment ends 1 residue before the CDR3 boundary, so the rest is inferred from the germline J gene. Germline V gene data show CDR1 as KGHPV and CDR2 as FQNQEV (reference sequence). With 4 bases clipped from V and 2 bases from J, the junction kept 4 bases outside the gene matches. The CDR3 consists of 15 residues.

Comment on this clone: The junction shows a germline mismatch at one end, possibly a read error. Gene labels here are mouse ones. The read terminates 1 residue ahead of where the CDR3 ends, so the germline J gene completes it. The rearrangement joins TRBV1 to TRBJ1-6; weak D call: TRBD1 (5 bases). TRBJ1-6 is assigned to the ORF class and has an uncertain function. Germline V gene data show CDR1 as NSQYPW and CDR2 as LRSPGD (reference sequence). The CDR3 sequence is 15 residues long. The CDR3 sequence: CTCSSDSSYNSPLYF. Incomplete CDR3 DNA: TGCACCTGCAGTTCAGACAGTTCCTATAATTCGCCCCTCTAC.

Regarding this clone: Germline and genes here are mouse. The read ends 1 residue shy of where the CDR3 ends; the end is completed using the germline J gene. V gene TRBV12-1 combines with J gene TRBJ1-3, with D uncertain. V dropped 2 bases and J dropped 1 base, with 2 bases sitting between them. Germline-derived CDR1 and CDR2 are SGHSN and HYEKVE. The CDR3 length is 12 residues. CDR3 DNA, as far as it was read: TGTGCCAGCTCTCCCTCTGGAAATACGCTCTAT. Amino acid sequence: CASSPSGNTLY. Given in full, the CDR3 is CASSPSGNTLYF.

This clone occurred a few times. All gene names here are mouse names. The CDR3 end lies 1 residue beyond the end of the read and is filled in from the germline J gene. The chain couples TRBV26 to TRBJ2-7; 8 positions agree with TRBD2. CDR3 length equals 13 residues. The germline CDR1 and CDR2 sequences are KGHPV and FQNQEV (reference sequence). V shed 3 bases, J shed 4 bases, and the junction held 2 bases outside the gene matches. CDR3 DNA, as far as it was read: TGTGCCAGCAGTCTCCTGGGGGGTTATGAACAGTAC. Its protein is CASSLLGGYEQY. The entire CDR3 is CASSLLGGYEQYF.

About this clone itself: Gene names denote mouse genes. Coverage ceases 1 residue before the CDR3 finishes, and the germline J gene fills in the end. This chain uses TRBV23 with TRBJ2-7; the table gives TRBD2 as D, unverified against the DNA. Per the germline V gene, CDR1 is KGHTA and CDR2 is FQNQQP. The CDR3 is 16 amino acids. CDR3 protein: CSSSQSDWGLSYEQYF. The CDR3 bases that were read are TGCTCCAGCAGTCAATCGGACTGGGGCCTCTCCTATGAACAGTAC.

About this clone itself: These gene names are mouse names. The read ends 1 residue early relative to the CDR3; the germline J gene fills the gap. The chain uses TRBV13-3 and TRBJ1-3; D remains ambiguous. This CDR3 contains 12 residues. The V end was cut by 0 bases, the J end by 2 bases, with 0 bases between. Germline V gene data show CDR1 as NNHDY and CDR2 as SYVADS. The CDR3 sequence: CASSDAGNTLYF. The CDR3 bases that were read are TGTGCCAGCAGTGATGCTGGAAATACGCTCTAT. Using reference TRBV13-3 and TRBJ1-3 for the parts outside the CDR3, the full variable domain is EAAVTQSPRSKVAVTGGKVTLSCHQTNNHDYMYWYRQDTGHGLRLIHYSYVADSTEKGDIPDGYKASRPSQENFSLILELASLSQTAVYFCASSDAGNTLYFGEGSRLIVV.

For this clone: The gene names here belong to mouse. With the read ending 1 residue before the CDR3 end, the germline J gene is used to fill in that end. The rearrangement links TRBV26 to TRBJ1-2; D remains unclear. The germline CDR1 and CDR2 sequences are KGHPV and FQNQEV (reference sequence). This CDR3 has 13 residues. Trimming left V 1 base short and J 1 base short, with 4 bases between. The covered CDR3 bases are TGTGCCAGCAGTCTGTGGGGAAACTCCGACTACACC. Protein sequence: CASSLWGNSDYT. The entire CDR3 protein reads CASSLWGNSDYTF.

To note about this clone: Gene names and germline match the mouse. The CDR3 DNA, read in part, is TGCTCCAGCAGTCAATCGGGGACAGACACAGAAGTCTTC. This sequence encodes CSSSQSGTDTEVF. The CDR3 reads in full as CSSSQSGTDTEVFF. The rearrangement uses TRBV23 and TRBJ1-1; TRBD1 is the table's D call, not checked against the DNA. The missing CDR3 end, 1 residue past where the read stops, is filled in from the germline J gene. This CDR3 contains 14 residues. Germline V lookup: CDR1 KGHTA, CDR2 FQNQQP.

Remarks on this clone: The genes are named according to mouse. Read sequence stops 1 residue before the CDR3 end, and the germline J gene provides the missing end. The rearrangement joins TRBV16 to TRBJ1-3; 10 bases are shared with TRBD1. Trimming at V came to 0 bases and at J to 0 bases, leaving 2 bases not matched to a gene. Germline V CDR1 and CDR2: SGHSA, FRNQAP. CDR3 length equals 17 residues. CDR3 sequence reads: CASSLDWTGGSGNTLYF. The part of the CDR3 DNA that was read is TGTGCAAGCAGCTTAGATTGGACAGGGGGTTCTGGAAATACGCTCTAT.

With respect to this clone: Mouse germline and gene names are used. The CDR3: CSSSYDQNTLYF. Partial CDR3 DNA: TGCTCCAGCAGCTACGATCAAAACACCTTGTAC. The rearrangement links TRBV23 to TRBJ2-4. The read halts 1 residue ahead of the CDR3 end, with the missing end drawn from the germline J gene. This CDR3 contains 12 residues. CDR1 and CDR2 (germline): KGHTA, FQNQQP.

This clone showed up just once. Any gene name here is a mouse gene name. Read data end 1 residue before the CDR3 end; the end is taken from the germline J gene. The chain uses TRBV3 and TRBJ2-3; 7 bases agree with TRBD2. The germline CDR1 and CDR2 sequences are SNHLY and FYNGKV (reference sequence). V trimming: 1 base; J trimming: 1 base; junction bases outside the gene matches: 2. There are 15 residues in the CDR3. The CDR3 is CASSLEWGGAETLYF. The sequenced part of the CDR3 DNA is TGTGCCAGCAGCTTAGAGTGGGGGGGTGCAGAAACGCTGTAT.

Points on this clone: The genes are named according to mouse. The read terminates 1 residue before the CDR3 end, so the remaining end is supplied by the germline J gene. The chain couples TRBV13-2 to TRBJ1-1; D is undetermined. Germline V gene data show CDR1 as NNHNN and CDR2 as SYGAGS (reference sequence). The CDR3 sequence is 12 residues long. The ends were cut back, 0 bases at V and 3 bases at J, with 3 bases in the middle. This chain's CDR3 is CASGDADTEVFF. The CDR3 bases that were read are TGTGCCAGCGGTGATGCCGACACAGAAGTCTTC.